This is a list of T cell receptor beta chains from one sample in a study of cytomegalovirus exposure and HLA in healthy donors. Only in-frame clones appear in the TCRdb table, and some are missing; sequencing was by immunoSEQ multiplex PCR. This sample's table reports under 200,000 clones. The specimen sequenced was PBMCs. The receptor set was obtained from a man younger than 40 in good health and CMV-seronegative. Each CDR3 is given with its conserved first and last residue. D genes are given only for firm matches.

V gene	J gene	D gene	CDR3 DNA	CDR3 protein
TRBV13	TRBJ2-2	TRBD1	TGTGCCAGCAGCGTTCGACAGGGAGCGAACACCGGGGAGCTGTTTTTT	CASSVRQGANTGELFF
TRBV9	TRBJ1-1	-	TGTGCCAGCAGCCTCACAGGGCAGGACACTGAAGCTTTCTTT	CASSLTGQDTEAFF
TRBV7-2	TRBJ2-7	TRBD2	TGTGCCAGCAGATCACGCGGGACTAGCGGGAACGAGCAGTACTTC	CASRSRGTSGNEQYF
TRBV29-1	TRBJ2-2	-	TGCAGCGGACTGGTGGGTATGAACACCGGGGAGCTGTTTTTT	CSGLVGMNTGELFF
TRBV29-1	TRBJ1-1	TRBD1	TGCAGCGTTGAACAGAGGGACAGGGGGTTCCCTGAAGCTTTCTTT	CSVEQRDRGFPEAFF
TRBV5-4	TRBJ2-7	TRBD1	TGTGCCAGCAGCTCGGACAGGGGAGACGAGCAGTACTTC	CASSSDRGDEQYF
TRBV5-1	TRBJ1-3	TRBD1	TGCGCCAGCAGCATGGACAGGGGCAACTCTGGAAACACCATATATTTT	CASSMDRGNSGNTIYF
TRBV10-3	TRBJ2-7	TRBD1	TGTGCCATCAGTGACGGACAGGGGACCAACGTGGGGACACGACTGAACTACGAGCAGTACTTC	CAISDGQGTNVGTRLNYEQYF
TRBV11-3	TRBJ2-7	-	TGTGCCAGCTCCAGACAGTACGAGCAGTACTTC	CASSRQYEQYF
TRBV12-1	TRBJ2-5	-	TGTGCCAGCAGCTTTTCGCGGCCGGGACTGGAAGAGACCCAGTACTTC	CASSFSRPGLEETQYF
TRBV19	TRBJ2-2	-	TGTGCCAGTAGTATATGGGGCTCGAACACCGGGGAGCTGTTTTTT	CASSIWGSNTGELFF
TRBV7-6	TRBJ1-4	TRBD1	TGTGCCAGCAGCTGGGGACAGGTCATTAATGAAAAACTGTTTTTT	CASSWGQVINEKLFF
TRBV30	TRBJ2-5	-	TGTGCCTGGAGCCTGTTCCAAGAGACCCAGTACTTC	CAWSLFQETQYF
TRBV5-1	TRBJ2-1	-	TGCGCCAGCGCTTTATTGGGGGGTTCCTACAATGAGCAGTTCTTC	CASALLGGSYNEQFF
TRBV5-6	TRBJ2-5	TRBD1	TGTGCCAGCAGCTTGTCAGGGACAGGCCAAGAGACCCAGTACTTC	CASSLSGTGQETQYF
TRBV7-2	TRBJ2-5	-	TGTGCCAGCAGCTTAGGGAGGCAAGAGACCCAGTACTTC	CASSLGRQETQYF
TRBV6-1	TRBJ2-7	TRBD1	TGTGCCAGCAGAGGACAGGGTATTAGCTACGAGCAGTACTTC	CASRGQGISYEQYF
TRBV30	TRBJ1-4	TRBD1	TGTGCCTGGAGTCCCTGGGGGACAGGAGGCAATGAAAAACTGTTTTTT	CAWSPWGTGGNEKLFF
TRBV10-2	TRBJ1-1	-	TGCGCCAGCAGTGAGTCGCGGCGGGGCCTAAACACTGAAGCTTTCTTT	CASSESRRGLNTEAFF
TRBV6-5	TRBJ1-1	-	TGTGCCAGCTTCATGAACACTGAAGCTTTCTTT	CASFMNTEAFF
TRBV6-5	TRBJ1-3	TRBD1	TGTGCCAGCAGCAGGGACAGTGACTCTGGAAACACCATATATTTT	CASSRDSDSGNTIYF
TRBV6-5	TRBJ1-1	-	TGTGCCAGCAGCACAGGAAATGAAGCTTTCTTT	CASSTGNEAFF
TRBV10-3	TRBJ2-7	TRBD1	TGTGCCATCAGTAGACAGGGGGAAAGCTCCTACGAGCAGTACTTC	CAISRQGESSYEQYF
TRBV19	TRBJ2-7	TRBD1	TGTGCCAGTACCCCGGGACAGGGAATAACCTACGAGCAGTACTTC	CASTPGQGITYEQYF
TRBV19	TRBJ1-2	-	TGTGCCAGTAGCATCAAGGGGTGGCGAGGCTACACCTTC	CASSIKGWRGYTF
TRBV12-5	TRBJ2-3	-	TGTGCTAGTGGCTCCCAACATGGCGGTCGCACAGATACGCAGTATTTT	CASGSQHGGRTDTQYF
TRBV7-9	TRBJ1-6	TRBD1	TGTGCCAGCAGCGTAGACAGGGTAGGGAGTTCACCCCTCCACTTT	CASSVDRVGSSPLHF
TRBV4-3	TRBJ2-2	TRBD1	TGCGCCAGCAGCCAAGGGACAGGGCTCCGAGCGGCCGGGGAGCTGTTTTTT	CASSQGTGLRAAGELFF
TRBV7-9	TRBJ2-7	TRBD1	TGTGCCAGCAGGGGGATTGACAGGGTCCCCAACGAGCAGTACTTC	CASRGIDRVPNEQYF
TRBV5-4	TRBJ2-1	-	TGTGCCAGCACCCCCCGGGGGGCGAATGAGCAGTTCTTC	CASTPRGANEQFF
TRBV4-3	TRBJ2-3	-	TGCGCCAGCAGCCCCCTTAGCACAGATACGCAGTATTTT	CASSPLSTDTQYF
TRBV4-2	TRBJ1-2	-	TGTGCCAGCAGCCAAGAACTGGTCGTTAGTTATGGCTACACCTTC	CASSQELVVSYGYTF
TRBV19	TRBJ2-6	TRBD2	TGTGCCAGTATCCGGGGCAGGGAGGGATCTGGGGCCAACGTCCTGACTTTC	CASIRGREGSGANVLTF
TRBV5-4	TRBJ1-2	TRBD1	TGTGCCAGCAGCTTGGGCGACAGGGGGTTTTCTGGCTACACCTTC	CASSLGDRGFSGYTF
TRBV10-2	TRBJ2-1	-	TGCGCCAGCAGTGTAGCGTACAATGAGCAGTTCTTC	CASSVAYNEQFF
TRBV7-2	TRBJ2-7	TRBD1	TGTGCCAGCATGGGACAGGGGTTCTACGAGCAGTACTTC	CASMGQGFYEQYF
TRBV25-1	TRBJ2-5	TRBD2	TGTGCCAGCAGTGAACTTGGGACTAGCGAAGAGACCCAGTACTTC	CASSELGTSEETQYF
TRBV13	TRBJ2-3	TRBD2	TGTGCCAGCAGCTTAGGTTCCCCGCTAGCGGGAGGCCCCGATACGCAGTATTTT	CASSLGSPLAGGPDTQYF
TRBV2	TRBJ1-1	TRBD1	TGTGCCAGCAGTGCTTCGACAGGGGTGTACACTGAAGCTTTCTTT	CASSASTGVYTEAFF